This TCR beta chain comes out of a study of post-analysis software for immune sequencing data. Study-wide points: F measure grouped same-batch samples tightly together. Controls significantly exceeded multiple sclerosis patients in normalized Chao1 diversity.

The TCR beta cDNA libraries carried unique molecular identifiers. There were 1 to 10 million T cells, and roughly 0.5 million cDNA molecules came from them. TCRdb recomputed calls from the PCR reads with MiXCR, one row per CDR3 protein. The table lists hundreds of thousands of distinct CDR3 sequences, approximately 50% of them singletons, with approximately 4.5% in the top ten. Concerning this clonotype itself: Its antigen is undetermined.

Sequencing was done on a sample of blood. The sequence came from a girl under 18 with multiple sclerosis.

CDR3 DNA sequence: TGCGCCAGCAGGACGGACAGGGTATGGTCGGACACTGAAGCTTTCTTT. Amino acids: CASRTDRVWSDTEAFF. The chain uses TRBV10-2 and TRBJ1-1, with 8 nucleotides matching TRBD1. V shed 6 bases and J 3 bases; nucleotides not matched to a gene: 12. CDR3 size: 16 residues. CDR1 is WSHSY, CDR2 SAAADI, per germline.